This entry lists 32 T cell receptor beta chains sequenced from one sample in a study of radiation and T cells in renal cell carcinoma. Time point of the sample: baseline pretreatment blood. Treatment described: 15 Gy SBRT to primary tumor, nephrectomy 4 weeks later. The data were produced by immunoSEQ multiplex PCR, yet TCRdb's version contains in-frame clones alone and is incomplete. This sample has 150,000 or so clones, with less than 85% found just once. This specimen consisted of blood, obtained from a patient whose treatment included radiotherapy and nephrectomy. The receptors originated from a woman aged 50 to 60 with renal cell carcinoma.

The rearrangement uses TRBV5-1 and TRBJ2-2; D might be TRBD2 (5 bases). V lost 4 bases, J lost 4 bases, and 14 bases lay in between. The CDR3 has 15 amino acids. The V gene's germline CDR1 is SGHRS and CDR2 YFSETQ. DNA of the CDR3: TGCGCCAGCAGCGATACGGAGGCCGTCACCGGGGAGCTGTTTTTT. This translates into CASSDTEAVTGELFF.

This chain links TRBV4-3 with TRBJ2-7; D is possibly TRBD2 (5 bases). The germline gives CDR1 LGHNA, CDR2 YSLEER. V lost 4 bases and J lost 0, with 10 bases in between. This CDR3 spans 14 amino acids. The CDR3 sequence: CASSRFRDSYEQYF. Here the CDR3 DNA reads TGCGCCAGCAGCCGCTTCCGGGACTCCTACGAGCAGTACTTC.

The V call is TRBV6-1, the J call TRBJ2-3; D remains ambiguous. Germline V gene data show CDR1 as MNHNS and CDR2 as SASEGT. The ends were cut back, 4 bases at V and 4 bases at J, with 6 bases in the middle. The CDR3 has 12 residues. The CDR3 nucleotides are TGTGCCAGCAGTGTTACGGCAGATACGCAGTATTTT. Encoded protein: CASSVTADTQYF.

This sequence joins TRBV7-2 and TRBJ1-1, with 8 bases identical to TRBD1. The CDR3 extends over 18 amino acids. Germline-derived CDR1 and CDR2 are SGHTA and FQGNSA. Trimming took 1 base from V and 4 from J; bases not matched to a gene: 14. The CDR3 DNA sequence: TGTGCCAGCAGCTTAGATATAAGCAGGGGGCCTTATGGCACTGAAGCTTTCTTT. This encodes CASSLDISRGPYGTEAFF.

The chain carries TRBV29-1 and TRBJ1-4; unclear D gene. The CDR3 has 13 residues. V was pared by 0 bases and J by 2 bases, with 4 bases between. Germline CDR1 and CDR2: SQVTM and ANQGSEA. CDR3 sequence reads: CSVEEGTNEKLFF. The CDR3 region has the DNA TGCAGCGTTGAAGAGGGTACTAATGAAAAACTGTTTTTT.

The chain recombines TRBV11-3 with TRBJ2-7, with 9 bases fitting TRBD2. The germline CDR1 and CDR2 sequences are SGHNT and YENEEA. This CDR3 spans 14 amino acids. V dropped 3 bases and J dropped 5; count of bases not matched to a gene: 5. CDR3 coding DNA: TGTGCCAGCAGCTTTGGGACTAGCAACCACGAGCAGTACTTC. Amino acids: CASSFGTSNHEQYF.

The V call is TRBV5-6, the J call TRBJ1-1; D gene ambiguous. The CDR3 consists of 14 residues. V was clipped by 0 bases and J by 1 base, with 7 bases between them. CDR1 SGHDT and CDR2 YYEEEE come from the germline V gene. The CDR3: CASSLAWRNTEAFF. The CDR3 region has the DNA TGTGCCAGCAGCTTGGCCTGGAGGAACACTGAAGCTTTCTTT. The whole variable domain, filled in from reference TRBV5-6 and TRBJ1-1, reads DAGVTQSPTHLIKTRGQQVTLRCSPKSGHDTVSWYQQALGQGPQFIFQYYEEEERQRGNFPDRFSGHQFPNYSSELNVNALLLGDSALYLCASSLAWRNTEAFFGQGTRLTVV.

The J gene is TRBJ2-1, the V gene TRBV19; 14 bases map to TRBD2. The V gene end was trimmed by 4 bases and the J gene end by 12 bases; junction bases not matched to a gene: 8. Germline V gene lookup returns CDR1 LNHDA and CDR2 SQIVND (reference sequence). The CDR3 is 15 residues long. CDR3 loop: CASSTTSGGAVTQFF. In nucleotides, the CDR3 is TGTGCCAGTAGTACGACTAGCGGGGGGGCTGTGACGCAGTTCTTC.

V usage is TRBV4-1 and J usage is TRBJ1-5, with TRBD1 matching over 8 bases. CDR1 and CDR2 from the germline V gene are MGHRA and YSYEKL. The length of the CDR3 is 15 residues. The ends lost 1 base at V and 5 bases at J; junction bases unmatched: 4. CDR3: CASSQAGTGYQPQHF. CDR3 coding DNA: TGCGCCAGCAGCCAAGCTGGGACAGGATATCAGCCCCAGCATTTT.

The chain recombines TRBV25-1 with TRBJ1-1; D may be TRBD1 (6 bases). Trimming pared 2 bases from V and 3 bases from J, leaving 13 bases between. CDR1 and CDR2 (germline): MGHDK, SYGVNS. The CDR3 contains 15 residues. The CDR3 sequence: CASSEGGQEDTEAFF. The CDR3 region has the DNA TGTGCCAGCAGTGAAGGGGGGCAAGAGGACACTGAAGCTTTCTTT.

J is TRBJ2-7 and V is TRBV25-1; weak D call: TRBD1 (6 bases). The CDR3 contains 13 residues. In germline, CDR1 is MGHDK, CDR2 SYGVNS. With 6 bases removed from V and 2 bases from J, the gap between germline ends came to 11 bases. CDR3 sequence: CASRLGGAYEQYF. As DNA, the CDR3 is TGTGCCAGCAGGTTAGGGGGAGCCTACGAGCAGTACTTC.

The chain links TRBV7-2 to TRBJ2-7, with D perhaps given as TRBD1 or TRBD2 (6 bases each). V lost 7 bases and J 2 bases, leaving 12 bases between the germline ends. Germline V gene sequence: CDR1 SGHTA, CDR2 FQGNSA. The CDR3 length is 13 residues. DNA of the CDR3: TGTGCCAGCAACTCAAGGGGGGCCTACGAGCAGTACTTC. The encoded protein is CASNSRGAYEQYF.

The V and J genes are TRBV9 and TRBJ2-1; possibly TRBD1 for D (7 bases). Trimming took off 0 bases at V and 4 bases at J, with 11 bases between the two ends. This CDR3 has 15 residues. From germline, CDR1 is SGDLS and CDR2 YYNGEE. CDR3 nucleotide sequence: TGTGCCAGCAGCGTAGATCCAGGGGGGTACAATGAGCAGTTCTTC. It yields the protein CASSVDPGGYNEQFF.

The J gene is TRBJ1-2, the V gene TRBV10-1; TRBD1 matches 9 bases. The CDR3 has 13 residues. Germline-derived CDR1 and CDR2 are WNHNN and SYGVQD (reference sequence). V shed 6 bases and J 6 bases; nucleotides not matched to a gene: 5. CDR3 bases: TGCGCCAGCAGCCCCCGGACAGGGGATGGCTACACCTTC. It is translated as CASSPRTGDGYTF.

This clone was counted a single time. This rearrangement joins TRBV9 to TRBJ1-2; tentatively, D is TRBD1 (6 bases). Trimming stripped 4 bases from V and 3 bases from J, with 13 bases between. CDR3 size: 14 residues. Germline loops: CDR1 SGDLS, CDR2 YYNGEE. CDR3: CASSHTRGHYGYTF. CDR3 coding DNA: TGTGCCAGCAGCCATACTCGGGGGCACTATGGCTACACCTTC.

This chain joins TRBV5-1 and TRBJ1-2; no definite D call. This CDR3 has 15 amino acids. Trimming left V 6 bases short and J 4 bases short, with 19 bases between. The germline gives CDR1 SGHRS, CDR2 YFSETQ. CDR3 region: CASTVTPATIYGYTF. The CDR3 nucleotides read TGCGCCAGCACCGTCACCCCGGCTACCATCTATGGCTACACCTTC.

This clone was observed a few times. The chain combines TRBV7-9 with TRBJ1-1; D is perhaps TRBD1 (6 bases). Deletions cut 7 bases from V and 3 bases from J, with 15 bases between. CDR1 and CDR2 from the germline V gene are SEHNR and FQNEAQ (reference sequence). The CDR3 contains 14 residues. Here the CDR3 reads CASTHREPHTEAFF. The CDR3 nucleotides are TGTGCCAGCACCCACAGGGAACCACACACTGAAGCTTTCTTT.

Notes on this clone: This sequence is one base from a far larger clone and is likely a read error. The same CDR3 can be traced to other DNA sequences in this sample. This chain connects TRBV5-4 to TRBJ2-6; D might be TRBD2 (5 bases). This CDR3 is built from 18 residues. V was trimmed by 4 bases and J by 0 bases, leaving 17 bases between them. In germline, CDR1 is SGHNT, CDR2 YYREEE (reference sequence). The CDR3 reads CASSQDVMGSSGANVLTF. The CDR3 DNA sequence: TGTGCCAGCAGCCAGGATGTTATGGGGAGCTCTGGGGCCAACGTCCTGACTTTC. Together with reference TRBV5-4 and TRBJ2-6, the CDR3 gives the full variable domain: ETGVTQSPTHLIKTRGQQVTLRCSSQSGHNTVSWYQQALGQGPQFIFQYYREEENGRGNFPPRFSGLQFPNYSSELNVNALELDDSALYLCASSQDVMGSSGANVLTFGAGSRLTVL.

This clone was seen more than once but under ten times. The CDR3 DNA is TGTGCCAGCAGTATCGGGGCCGGGGAGCTGTTTTTT. It specifies CASSIGAGELFF. This chain links TRBV2 with TRBJ2-2; perhaps TRBD2 as D (5 bases). The length of the CDR3 is 12 residues. Germline CDR1 is SNHLY and CDR2 is FYNNEI. V lost 5 bases to trimming and J lost 6 bases, with 7 bases between them. The full variable domain, its missing parts supplied by reference TRBV2 and TRBJ2-2, is EPEVTQTPSHQVTQMGQEVILRCVPISNHLYFYWYRQILGQKVEFLVSFYNNEISEKSEIFDDQFSVERPDGSNFTLKIRSTKLEDSAMYFCASSIGAGELFFGEGSRLTVL.

This clone was detected only once. The chain recombines TRBV5-1 with TRBJ2-7; 12 bases are shared with TRBD2. This CDR3 contains 16 residues. Germline assignment: CDR1 SGHRS and CDR2 YFSETQ. The V segment lost 2 bases and the J segment 6 bases; nucleotides outside the gene matches: 9. The CDR3 DNA reads TGCGCCAGCAGCTTTGGACTAGCGGGACCGGCCGTCGAGCAGTACTTC. The encoded protein is CASSFGLAGPAVEQYF.

The V call is TRBV10-3, the J call TRBJ2-1, with 8 bases fitting TRBD2. The CDR3 sequence is 15 residues long. Losses at the gene ends were 9 bases for V and 4 bases for J; bases not matched to a gene: 11. Per the germline V gene, CDR1 is ENHRY and CDR2 is SYGVKD. The CDR3 loop reads CAILMSGSAYNEQFF. The CDR3, as DNA: TGTGCCATACTCATGAGCGGGAGCGCATACAATGAGCAGTTCTTC.

V and J are TRBV7-2 and TRBJ2-7; TRBD2 agrees at 7 bases. V shed 10 bases, J shed 3 bases, and the junction held 9 bases outside the gene matches. Germline CDR1 reads SGHTA; CDR2 reads FQGNSA. CDR3 length: 13 amino acids. The CDR3 DNA sequence: TGTGCCACCGGGGAGGGCAGGCACTACGAGCAGTACTTC. Its protein is CATGEGRHYEQYF.

V is TRBV12-5 and J is TRBJ2-5; D possibly uses TRBD1 or TRBD2 (5 bases each). The CDR3 length is 16 residues. Germline CDR1 is LGHNT and CDR2 is FRNRAP. V lost 5 bases and J lost 2, with 18 bases in between. The CDR3 DNA follows: TGTGCTAGTGGTGATGCCAATGGGGGAGCGCAAGAGACCCAGTACTTC. This codes for CASGDANGGAQETQYF.

The rearrangement links TRBV5-1 to TRBJ2-3, with D possibly TRBD2 on 7 matching bases. The CDR3 spans 14 residues. V lost 4 bases and J lost 11, with 20 bases in between. Germline lookup yields CDR1 SGHRS and CDR2 YFSETQ. This CDR3 reads CASSGETGLDEQYF. As DNA, the CDR3 is TGCGCCAGCAGCGGGGAGACAGGACTAGATGAGCAGTATTTT.

This chain joins TRBV19 and TRBJ1-1; D is possibly TRBD1 (5 bases). The CDR3 covers 16 residues. The germline CDR1 and CDR2 sequences are LNHDA and SQIVND (reference sequence). V was pared by 5 bases and J by 0 bases, with 16 bases between. The CDR3 is CASSYGWGGVNTEAFF. CDR3 coding DNA: TGTGCCAGTAGTTATGGGTGGGGCGGGGTGAACACTGAAGCTTTCTTT.

This chain uses TRBV5-6 with TRBJ2-3; TRBD2 might be the D (5 bases). This CDR3 region has 12 residues. Germline V gene data show CDR1 as SGHDT and CDR2 as YYEEEE. The V end was cut by 0 bases, the J end by 7 bases, with 6 bases between. In DNA form, the CDR3 reads TGTGCCAGCAGCTTGGACGGGAATACGCAGTATTTT. Translation: CASSLDGNTQYF.

Only one count was recorded for this clone. V gene TRBV30 combines with J gene TRBJ2-7; D possibly corresponds to TRBD1 (6 bases). The CDR3 is 12 amino acids. Germline V CDR1 and CDR2: GTSNPN, SVGIG (reference sequence). Trimming stripped 5 bases from V and 2 bases from J, with 10 bases between. The CDR3: CAWDRDTYEQYF. CDR3 in DNA: TGTGCCTGGGACCGGGACACCTACGAGCAGTACTTC.

The V gene is TRBV9, the J gene TRBJ1-2; tentatively, D is TRBD1 (6 bases). Trimming took 0 bases from V and 3 from J, leaving 12 bases between them. This CDR3 is built from 15 residues. Germline CDR1 and CDR2: SGDLS and YYNGEE. In DNA form, the CDR3 reads TGTGCCAGCAGCGTAGACCCGGGGGCCTACTATGGCTACACCTTC. It is translated as CASSVDPGAYYGYTF.

This clone appeared a few times. This chain connects TRBV19 to TRBJ1-1, with a weak D call TRBD1 (5 bases). CDR3 size: 15 residues. V lost 4 bases, J lost 1 base, and 13 bases lay in between. Germline assignment: CDR1 LNHDA and CDR2 SQIVND (reference sequence). CDR3 residues: CASSTSSGGNTEAFF. CDR3 DNA: TGTGCCAGTAGTACCTCGAGTGGGGGGAACACTGAAGCTTTCTTT.

Comments on this clone: It is unclear where the CDR3 begins or ends on the DNA, so no DNA is shown, and the CDR3 is as TCRdb lists it. The J gene is TRBJ1-2, the V gene TRBV29-1. Germline values: CDR1 SQVTM, CDR2 ANQGSEA. The CDR3 adds up to 13 amino acids, both ends counted. The CDR3 loop is CSVARGARPVDAF.

The chain is built from TRBV6-5 and TRBJ2-7, with 11 nucleotides matching TRBD2. V shed 6 bases and J 6 bases; nucleotides not matched to a gene: 7. CDR3 length equals 14 residues. Germline assignment: CDR1 MNHEY and CDR2 SVGAGI. The CDR3 reads CASRPPGTSGEQYF. DNA of the CDR3: TGTGCCAGCAGACCACCCGGGACTAGCGGCGAGCAGTACTTC.

The V call is TRBV6-5, the J call TRBJ2-5; 10 bases are a match to TRBD2. The DNA end lines up better with TRBJ2-7; the J call may be wrong. The CDR3 spans 15 residues. Germline loops: CDR1 MNHEY, CDR2 SVGAGI. Written as DNA, the CDR3 is TGTGCCAGCAGGGGGCGACTAGCGGGTTCAGACGAGCAGTACTTC. Its translation is CASRGRLAGSDEQYF.